This TCR beta chain appears in the sequencing data of a study of cytomegalovirus exposure and HLA in healthy donors (TCRdb year 2017). Concerning the study at large: A later analysis indicated that the roughly 120 validation repertoires were generated on the platform also employed for the 700 or so repertoires of the first cohort. High-throughput TCR immunosequencing, statistical association of individual TCRs with disease status, and machine learning were combined to predict cytomegalovirus infection status. The study aimed to test whether cataloging public T cell receptors could reveal signatures of past pathogen exposure. In addition to the first cohort of hundreds of subjects, a separate validation cohort of 100 to 150 different subjects was used. The full study reports these points: Subsequent analysis determined that TCRs grouped into clusters in the first cohort also showed a tendency toward co-occurrence across the roughly 120 validation repertoires, and approximately 93% of cluster scores exceeded 0. The authors suggested that the approach could potentially be extended to other disease states and immunological phenotypes. Most TCR sequences were observed very rarely across donors, whereas some public TCRs were present in many individuals. Three of the identified cytomegalovirus-associated TCR beta chains were confirmed in vitro to be specific for cytomegalovirus antigens. The classifier was reported to diagnose cytomegalovirus status with high specificity and sensitivity in both the original cohort and the validation cohort. A later analysis lacked HLA typing for the validation cohort, so it scored co-occurrence in that cohort across all 120 or so repertoires. The study gave a list of 150 to 200 TCR beta chains associated with cytomegalovirus.

The donors belonged to the validation cohort of approximately 130 subjects, which was separate from the approximately 700-subject first cohort. About this clone itself: It lacks a known antigen. Base qualities are not recorded, but no much larger clone differs from it by a single base.

The CDR3 numbers 15 residues from cysteine through phenylalanine. Only the CDR3 region is kept as DNA, spanning 45 bases read in frame from base 1. Trimming removed 2 bases from V and 10 bases from J, leaving 18 bases between the germline ends. From the germline V gene, CDR1 is SGHRS and CDR2 is YFSETQ. The library came from the immunoSEQ multiplex PCR assay. The source study handled its data this way. A statistical classification framework was built to diagnose cytomegalovirus status from the catalog of TCR beta chain sequences. TCRdb took over this immuneACCESS table, retaining in-frame rearrangements with V and J assigned. Such tables are incomplete; in checked studies, under half of the missing clones stem from an unresolved V gene, and the remainder is unexplained. The D gene and trimming were derived from the DNA, and the V and J assignments and clone size from that table. This sample has 150,000 to 200,000 clones in its table, and 70% to 90% of those were observed once. The ten largest clones capture 2% to 2.5% of the sample.

Recombination connected TRBV5-1 to TRBJ1-4; the D region possibly corresponds to TRBD1 (6 bases align). Source material: PBMCs. This sequence originates from a woman aged 18 to 35 in good health and CMV-seronegative. The CDR3 protein is CASSLDSALGGKLFF. The nucleotides read TGCGCCAGCAGCTTAGACAGTGCCCTAGGGGGAAAACTGTTTTTT.